The 19 T cell receptor beta chains given below trace back to one sample, sequenced in a study of response to subunit inactivated influenza vaccine. Each CDR3 protein gets one entry after TCRdb re-called the RT-PCR reads with MiXCR. The sample includes over 300,000 distinct CDR3 sequences, less than 25% of them seen just once. Sequenced here: PBMCs from blood, sampled about 20 months after vaccination. Source of these receptors: a man between 50 and 75 years old who received an inactivated influenza vaccine.

CDR3 residues: CSARNSYEQYF. CDR3 nucleotides: TGCAGTGCTAGAAATAGTTACGAGCAGTACTTC. The V and J genes are TRBV20-1 and TRBJ2-7; D gene unclear. The germline gives CDR1 DFQATT, CDR2 SNEGSKA (reference sequence). This CDR3 region has 11 residues. V lost 2 bases and J lost 4, with 6 bases in between.

The chain is built from TRBV29-1 and TRBJ2-3; TRBD1 aligns across 10 bases. V lost 6 bases and J lost 1; bases outside the gene matches: 7. This CDR3 is built from 15 residues. Germline-derived CDR1 and CDR2 are SQVTM and ANQGSEA. The CDR3 spells CSVAGQGIGTDTQYF. The CDR3 DNA reads TGCAGCGTAGCGGGACAGGGGATAGGCACAGATACGCAGTATTTT.

The chain carries TRBV18 and TRBJ1-1; D is undetermined. The germline V and J ends were trimmed by 3 bases and 0 bases, with 5 bases remaining between them. The CDR3 runs to 13 residues. Germline V CDR1 and CDR2: KGHSH, LQKENI. The CDR3 sequence is CASSPSVNTEAFF. For the CDR3, the DNA is TGTGCCAGCTCACCCTCGGTGAACACTGAAGCTTTCTTT.

This clonotype was observed a handful of times. This chain links TRBV4-1 with TRBJ2-3; D is uncertain. V dropped 1 base and J dropped 3 bases, with 14 bases sitting between them. The CDR3 is 16 amino acids. Germline V gene sequence: CDR1 MGHRA, CDR2 YSYEKL. The CDR3 region is CASSQVSGFGTDTQYF. Written as DNA, the CDR3 is TGCGCCAGCAGCCAAGTCTCCGGGTTCGGGACAGATACGCAGTATTTT.

This clonotype was detected only a few times. The chain is built from TRBV20-1 and TRBJ2-3; 8 nucleotides align to TRBD2. CDR3 length equals 15 residues. The germline V gene encodes CDR1 DFQATT and CDR2 SNEGSKA (reference sequence). J gave up 0 bases and V 2 bases, and 4 bases lay outside the gene matches. CDR3: CSARIAGLSTDTQYF. The DNA for the CDR3 is TGCAGTGCTAGAATAGCGGGGCTGAGCACAGATACGCAGTATTTT.

The rearrangement links TRBV12-3 or TRBV12-4 to TRBJ1-2; D is unresolved. V was trimmed by 4 bases and J by 4 bases, leaving 7 bases between them. This CDR3 is built from 12 residues. In DNA, the CDR3 is TGTGCCAGCAGTTCCCACAGCTATGGCTACACCTTC. The encoded protein is CASSSHSYGYTF.

This clonotype was counted only a few times. The rearrangement uses TRBV29-1 and TRBJ2-2; 12 bases fit TRBD1. Germline values: CDR1 SQVTM, CDR2 ANQGSEA. The CDR3 totals 15 residues. The V and J ends lost 5 bases and 5 bases, in that order; junction bases with no gene match: 6. CDR3 loop: CSVTGTGGATGELFF. For the CDR3, the DNA is TGCAGCGTTACCGGGACAGGGGGCGCGACCGGGGAGCTGTTTTTT.

This chain connects TRBV7-3 to TRBJ2-1; weak D call: TRBD2 (5 bases). With 5 bases removed from V and 5 bases from J, the gap between germline ends came to 13 bases. The CDR3 consists of 14 residues. Germline-derived CDR1 and CDR2 are SGHTA and FQGTGA. CDR3 amino acids: CASSLNRGNNEQFF. CDR3 bases: TGTGCCAGCAGCCTAAACCGGGGAAACAATGAGCAGTTCTTC.

This clonotype was counted a few times. V is TRBV3-1 and J is TRBJ2-5; 10 bases line up with TRBD2. J gave up 0 bases and V 4 bases, and 8 bases lay outside the gene matches. The CDR3 totals 17 residues. The germline gives CDR1 LGHDT, CDR2 YNNKEL (reference sequence). In DNA, the CDR3 is TGTGCCAGCAGCCCCTGGACTAGCGGAATGTACCAAGAGACCCAGTACTTC. Residues: CASSPWTSGMYQETQYF.

This clonotype was detected ten times or more. J is TRBJ2-7 and V is TRBV20-1, with D maybe TRBD2 (5 bases). CDR3 size: 13 residues. CDR1 and CDR2 (germline): DFQATT, SNEGSKA (reference sequence). V was shortened by 3 bases and J by 7 bases, with 16 bases between the two germline ends. The CDR3, as DNA: TGCAGTGCTAGGCAGCAGTCAAGAGGGGAGCAGTACTTC. It yields the protein CSARQQSRGEQYF.

The sample holds a few counts of this clonotype. This sequence joins TRBV12-3 or TRBV12-4 and TRBJ1-4, with 8 bases identical to TRBD1. V lost 3 bases, J lost 0 bases, and 6 bases stayed unmatched. The CDR3 consists of 17 residues. The CDR3 DNA is TGTGCCAGCAGTTTCAGGGGACAGGCTGCAACTAATGAAAAACTGTTTTTT. This encodes CASSFRGQAATNEKLFF.

Written as DNA, the CDR3 is TGTGCCAGCAGCTTTAGCCCGGTCACGAGAACTGAAGCTTTCTTT. Translation: CASSFSPVTRTEAFF. The rearrangement joins TRBV5-8 to TRBJ1-1; D is unresolved. The CDR3 sequence is 15 residues long. V lost 2 bases to trimming and J lost 5 bases, with 16 bases between them. The germline gives CDR1 SGHTS, CDR2 YDEGEE.

This clonotype has a handful of counts. The rearrangement joins TRBV10-3 to TRBJ1-2; 10 bases agree with TRBD1. CDR1 and CDR2 (germline): ENHRY, SYGVKD. With 6 bases clipped from V and 7 bases from J, the junction kept 8 bases outside the gene matches. CDR3 length equals 14 residues. For the CDR3, the DNA is TGTGCCATCAGGGAAGACAGGGGGCAGGGTGGCTACACCTTC. Translating gives CAIREDRGQGGYTF.

This clonotype was detected only a few times. The V gene is TRBV10-2, the J gene TRBJ1-2; unclear D gene. CDR3 length: 13 amino acids. CDR1 is WSHSY and CDR2 is SAAADI in the germline V gene. V lost 4 bases and J 3 bases, leaving 9 bases between the germline ends. This chain's CDR3 is CASSAGSDYGYTF. The CDR3 DNA follows: TGCGCCAGCAGTGCGGGATCTGACTATGGCTACACCTTC.

The rearrangement joins TRBV4-3 to TRBJ1-1; the D gene is possibly TRBD1 (6 bases). This CDR3 region has 12 residues. The germline gives CDR1 LGHNA, CDR2 YSLEER. V lost 0 bases to trimming and J lost 11 bases, with 10 bases between them. The DNA of the CDR3 is TGCGCCAGCAGCCAAGAGGGGGGGCGGGCTTTCTTT. Amino acid sequence: CASSQEGGRAFF.

The chain combines TRBV6-2 or TRBV6-3 with TRBJ2-5; 7 bases match TRBD2. Germline trimming cut 8 bases from V and 1 base from J; bases unmatched to any gene: 1. CDR3 length equals 12 residues. Germline-derived CDR1 and CDR2 are MNHEY and SVGEGT. The DNA of the CDR3 is TGTGCCAGCCGGACTAGCCAAGAGACCCAGTACTTC. Encoded protein: CASRTSQETQYF.

The V call is TRBV5-1, the J call TRBJ2-3, with D perhaps matching TRBD1 or TRBD2 (6 bases each). V lost 4 bases and J lost 5, with 17 bases in between. This CDR3 comprises 15 residues. Germline CDR1 reads SGHRS; CDR2 reads YFSETQ. CDR3 region: CASSSTQGGGDTQYF. CDR3 sequence (DNA): TGCGCCAGCAGCAGCACACAGGGAGGCGGAGATACGCAGTATTTT.

V usage is TRBV4-1 and J usage is TRBJ1-2; 7 nucleotides match TRBD1. The CDR3 is made up of 13 amino acids. Germline loops: CDR1 MGHRA, CDR2 YSYEKL. Germline trimming cut 3 bases from V and 8 bases from J; bases unmatched to any gene: 6. As DNA, the CDR3 is TGCGCCAGCAGCCACCTACGGACAGGCGGCTACACCTTC. Its protein product is CASSHLRTGGYTF.

The V call is TRBV6-1, the J call TRBJ2-4; 8 bases agree with TRBD1. The CDR3 is 15 amino acids. The J segment lost 6 bases and the V segment lost 6 bases, leaving 10 bases of the junction unmatched. Germline values: CDR1 MNHNS, CDR2 SASEGT. As DNA, the CDR3 is TGTGCCAGCAGACACTTTCCCGGACAGGGAAACATTCAGTACTTC. Translating it yields CASRHFPGQGNIQYF.